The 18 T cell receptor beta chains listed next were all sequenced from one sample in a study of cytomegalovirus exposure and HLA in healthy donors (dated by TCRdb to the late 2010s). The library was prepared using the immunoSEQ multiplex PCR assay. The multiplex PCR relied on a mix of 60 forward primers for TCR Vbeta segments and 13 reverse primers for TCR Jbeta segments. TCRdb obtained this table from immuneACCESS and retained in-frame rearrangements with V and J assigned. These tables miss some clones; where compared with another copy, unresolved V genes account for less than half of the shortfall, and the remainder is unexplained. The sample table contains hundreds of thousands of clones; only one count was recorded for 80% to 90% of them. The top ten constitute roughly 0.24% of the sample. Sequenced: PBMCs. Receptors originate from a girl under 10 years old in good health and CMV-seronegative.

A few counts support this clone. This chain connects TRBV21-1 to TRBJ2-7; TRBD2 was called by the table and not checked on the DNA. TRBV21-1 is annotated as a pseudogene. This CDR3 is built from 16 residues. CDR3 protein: CASSKAGLAGGYEQYF. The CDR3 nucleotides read TGTGCCAGCAGCAAAGCGGGACTAGCGGGGGGCTACGAGCAGTACTTC.

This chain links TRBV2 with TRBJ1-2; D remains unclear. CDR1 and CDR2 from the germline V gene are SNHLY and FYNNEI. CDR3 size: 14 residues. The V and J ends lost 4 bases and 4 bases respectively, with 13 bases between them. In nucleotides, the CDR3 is TGTGCCAGCAGTGTGACACGGCCCCCCTATGGCTACACCTTC. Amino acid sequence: CASSVTRPPYGYTF. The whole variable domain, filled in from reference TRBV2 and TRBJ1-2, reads EPEVTQTPSHQVTQMGQEVILRCVPISNHLYFYWYRQILGQKVEFLVSFYNNEISEKSEIFDDQFSVERPDGSNFTLKIRSTKLEDSAMYFCASSVTRPPYGYTFGSGTRLTVV.

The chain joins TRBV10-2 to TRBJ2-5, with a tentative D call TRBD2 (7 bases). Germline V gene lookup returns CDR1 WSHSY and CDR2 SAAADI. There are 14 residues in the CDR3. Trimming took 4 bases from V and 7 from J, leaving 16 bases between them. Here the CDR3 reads CASSGGGGQRTQYF. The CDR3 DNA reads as TGCGCCAGCAGTGGGGGCGGGGGCCAAAGGACCCAGTACTTC.

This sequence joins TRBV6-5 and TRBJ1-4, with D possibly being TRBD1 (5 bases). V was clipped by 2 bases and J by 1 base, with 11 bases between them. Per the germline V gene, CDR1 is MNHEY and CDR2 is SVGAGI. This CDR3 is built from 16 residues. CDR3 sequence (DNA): TGTGCCAGCAGTTACCGGGGGGAGTTAACTAATGAAAAACTGTTTTTT. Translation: CASSYRGELTNEKLFF.

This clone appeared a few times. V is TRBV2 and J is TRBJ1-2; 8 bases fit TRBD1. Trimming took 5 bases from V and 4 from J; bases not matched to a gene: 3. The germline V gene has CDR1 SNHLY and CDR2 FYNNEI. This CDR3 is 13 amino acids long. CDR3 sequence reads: CASSFRGPYGYTF. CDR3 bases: TGTGCCAGCAGTTTCAGGGGGCCCTATGGCTACACCTTC.

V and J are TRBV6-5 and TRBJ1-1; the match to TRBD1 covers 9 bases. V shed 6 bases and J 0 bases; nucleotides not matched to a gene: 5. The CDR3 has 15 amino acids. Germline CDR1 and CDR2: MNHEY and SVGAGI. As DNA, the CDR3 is TGTGCCAGCAGCCGGGACAGGGTCGTGAACACTGAAGCTTTCTTT. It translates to CASSRDRVVNTEAFF.

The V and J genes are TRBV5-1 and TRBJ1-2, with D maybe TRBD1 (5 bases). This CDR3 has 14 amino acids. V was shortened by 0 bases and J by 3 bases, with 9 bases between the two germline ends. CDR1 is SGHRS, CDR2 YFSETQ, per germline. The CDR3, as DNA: TGCGCCAGCAGCTTGGGGGGCTCGGACTATGGCTACACCTTC. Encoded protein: CASSLGGSDYGYTF.

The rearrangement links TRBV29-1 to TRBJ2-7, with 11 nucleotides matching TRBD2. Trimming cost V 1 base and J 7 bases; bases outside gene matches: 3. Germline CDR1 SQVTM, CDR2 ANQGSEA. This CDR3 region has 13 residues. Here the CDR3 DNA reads TGCAGCGTTGAAGGGGTAGCGGGGGGGGAGCAGTACTTC. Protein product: CSVEGVAGGEQYF.

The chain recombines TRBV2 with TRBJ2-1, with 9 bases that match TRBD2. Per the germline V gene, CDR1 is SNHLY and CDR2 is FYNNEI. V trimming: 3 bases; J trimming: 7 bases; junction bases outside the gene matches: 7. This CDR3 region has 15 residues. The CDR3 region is CASSDRAGGPNEQFF. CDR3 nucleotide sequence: TGTGCCAGCAGTGACAGGGCGGGAGGGCCGAATGAGCAGTTCTTC.

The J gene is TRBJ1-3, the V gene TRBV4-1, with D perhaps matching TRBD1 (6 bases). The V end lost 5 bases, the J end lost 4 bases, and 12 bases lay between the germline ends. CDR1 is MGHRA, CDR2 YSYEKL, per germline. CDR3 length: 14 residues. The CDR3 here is CASSSTGYGNTIYF. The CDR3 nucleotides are TGCGCCAGCAGCTCCACAGGGTACGGAAACACCATATATTTT.

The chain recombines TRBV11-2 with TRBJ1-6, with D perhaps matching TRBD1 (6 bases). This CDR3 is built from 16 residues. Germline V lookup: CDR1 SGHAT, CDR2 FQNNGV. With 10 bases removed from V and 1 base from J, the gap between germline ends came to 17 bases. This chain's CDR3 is CATYSGVSSYNSPLHF. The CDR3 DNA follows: TGTGCCACTTACTCAGGGGTTTCTTCCTATAATTCACCCCTCCACTTT.

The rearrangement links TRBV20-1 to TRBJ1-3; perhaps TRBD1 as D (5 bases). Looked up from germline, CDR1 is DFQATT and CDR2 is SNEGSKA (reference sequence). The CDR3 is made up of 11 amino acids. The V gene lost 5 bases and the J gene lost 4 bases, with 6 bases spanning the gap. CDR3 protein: CSAHRGNTIYF. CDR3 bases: TGCAGTGCTCACAGGGGAAACACCATATATTTT.

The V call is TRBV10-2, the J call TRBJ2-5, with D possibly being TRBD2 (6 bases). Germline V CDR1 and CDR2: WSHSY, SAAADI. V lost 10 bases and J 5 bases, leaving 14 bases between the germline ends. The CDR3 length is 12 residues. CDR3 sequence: CATRRAGETQYF. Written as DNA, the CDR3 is TGCGCCACCAGGAGGGCTGGGGAGACCCAGTACTTC.

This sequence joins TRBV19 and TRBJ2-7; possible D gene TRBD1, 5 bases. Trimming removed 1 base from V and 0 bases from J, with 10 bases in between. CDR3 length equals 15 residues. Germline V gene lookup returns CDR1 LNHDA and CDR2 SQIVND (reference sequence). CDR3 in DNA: TGTGCCAGTAGTATAGGATGGGGCAACTCCTACGAGCAGTACTTC. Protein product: CASSIGWGNSYEQYF.

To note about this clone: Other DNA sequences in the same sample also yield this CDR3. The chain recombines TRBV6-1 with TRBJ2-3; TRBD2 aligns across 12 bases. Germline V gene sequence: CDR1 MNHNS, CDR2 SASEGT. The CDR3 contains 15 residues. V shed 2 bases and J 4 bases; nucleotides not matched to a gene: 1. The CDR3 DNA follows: TGTGCCAGCAGTGAACTAGCGGGGGGGCCAGATACGCAGTATTTT. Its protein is CASSELAGGPDTQYF.

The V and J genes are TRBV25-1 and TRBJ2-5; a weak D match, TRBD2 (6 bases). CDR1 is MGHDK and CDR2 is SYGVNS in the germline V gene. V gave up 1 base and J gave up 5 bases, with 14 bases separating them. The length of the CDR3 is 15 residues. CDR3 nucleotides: TGTGCCAGCAGTGAATGGAGGGCGGGCGGGGAGACCCAGTACTTC. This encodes CASSEWRAGGETQYF.

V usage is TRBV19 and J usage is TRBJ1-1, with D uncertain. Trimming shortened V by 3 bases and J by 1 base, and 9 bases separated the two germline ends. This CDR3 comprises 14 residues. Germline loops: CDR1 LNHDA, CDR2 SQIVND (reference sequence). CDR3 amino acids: CASSMVARNTEAFF. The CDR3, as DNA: TGTGCCAGTAGTATGGTGGCCAGGAACACTGAAGCTTTCTTT.

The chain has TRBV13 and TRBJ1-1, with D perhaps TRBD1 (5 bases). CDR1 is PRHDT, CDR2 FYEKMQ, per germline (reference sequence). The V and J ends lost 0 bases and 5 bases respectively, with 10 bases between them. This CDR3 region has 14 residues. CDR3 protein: CASSLGGTSTEAFF. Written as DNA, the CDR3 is TGTGCCAGCAGCTTAGGCGGGACTTCTACTGAAGCTTTCTTT.